Listed below are T cell receptor beta chains from one sample, sequenced in a study of T-cell reconstitution after alpha-beta-depleted transplantation in children. MiXCR, run by TCRdb on the PCR reads, gives a single entry per CDR3 protein. The data contain some 830,000 distinct CDR3 sequences, 16% of them singletons. The sequencing used PBMCs, mostly from graft donor cells, collected 360 days after TCRalphabeta/CD19-depleted stem cell transplant. All receptors come from a male patient under 18 who had a stem cell transplant for acute lymphoblastic leukemia, so the T cells may come from the graft donor. The conserved cysteine and the conserved F or W are not part of the CDR3 here.

v_gene	j_gene	len	CDR3aa
TRBV24-1	TRBJ2-5	12	ATSQTGAKETQY
TRBV5-1	TRBJ2-3	13	ASRTLAGIRDTQY
TRBV24-1	TRBJ2-7	12	ATSDPYFSNEQY
TRBV7-2	TRBJ2-7	12	ASSLSLEREKQY
TRBV28	TRBJ2-7	14	ASSPSSMPSSYEQY
TRBV25-1	TRBJ2-7	13	ASSGGTSGSYEQY
TRBV11-2	TRBJ2-1	16	ASGRGDYGRRSYNEQF
TRBV6-2/TRBV6-3	TRBJ1-5	15	ASSLGATILSNQPQH
TRBV12-5	TRBJ2-5	13	ASLAPGRKIETQY
TRBV12-3/TRBV12-4	TRBJ1-6	11	ASTVRRDSPLH
TRBV7-9	TRBJ1-1	12	ASTPGRIGAEAF
TRBV5-1	TRBJ2-5	16	ASSPPSLKAGVQETQY
TRBV5-1	TRBJ1-1	13	ASSLEGGLRTEAF
TRBV3-1	TRBJ2-7	13	ASSQDLGSSYEQY
TRBV25-1	TRBJ2-1	11	ASRVGLYNEQF
TRBV28	TRBJ2-1	18	ASRSLGPGLAGVYYNEQF
TRBV16	TRBJ2-6	14	ASSQSIIIGANVLT
TRBV3-1	TRBJ2-5	12	ASSRQGAWETQY
TRBV6-5	TRBJ1-4	12	ASRKGGRNEKLF
TRBV4-3	TRBJ1-2	13	ASSPTGQGHYGYT
TRBV7-3	TRBJ2-7	14	ASSLPRLAAMYEQY
TRBV12-3/TRBV12-4	TRBJ1-1	11	ASSQWENTEAF
TRBV11-2	TRBJ2-7	16	ASSSPYDYGTDLYEQY
TRBV15	TRBJ2-7	10	ATSSWGYEQY
TRBV25-1	TRBJ1-1	11	ASRGPGLTEAF
TRBV7-8	TRBJ2-1	13	ASSLRRLAANEQF
TRBV20-1	TRBJ1-4	13	SAREGRSTGEKLF
TRBV4-1	TRBJ2-7	14	ASSQDGTSGRIEQY
TRBV29-1	TRBJ2-5	11	SVLARARETQY
TRBV21-1	TRBJ2-1	15	ASSKVRGEGPYNEQF
TRBV6-6	TRBJ1-3	9	ASRSGHTIY
TRBV25-1	TRBJ2-1	16	ASSESVGATGAYNEQF
TRBV9	TRBJ2-5	15	ASSVGASGSWRETQY
TRBV29-1	TRBJ2-1	11	SVGGRSYNEQF
TRBV5-5	TRBJ2-7	13	ASSQGMGQGGEQY
TRBV2	TRBJ1-1	15	ASEEGGIGAKNTEAF
TRBV9	TRBJ2-1	11	ASSGYRSNEQF
TRBV6-6	TRBJ1-1	11	ASSYDPNTEAF
TRBV7-9	TRBJ1-1	12	ASSLGFIPTEAF